Below, 22 T cell receptor beta chains from the same sample are listed, as sequenced in a study of PD-1 blockade in classical Hodgkin lymphoma. Measured with immunoSEQ multiplex PCR; TCRdb has only the in-frame clones, and not every one. Of fewer than 35,000 clones listed, around four fifths were seen once; the top ten hold around 0.79%. Time point described: cycle 4 day 1 (C4D1), after five to seven weeks of nivolumab. Following autologous stem cell transplantation, relapse occurred in every patient, and exposure to brentuximab vedotin varied. Purification of CD4+ T cells from thawed PBMCs was performed via magnetic negative selection. The specimen comprised CD4+ T cells from blood, sampled before the fourth cycle of nivolumab. Receptors were obtained from a human donor with classical Hodgkin lymphoma.

This clone was counted between two and nine times. The J gene is TRBJ1-2, the V gene TRBV18, with TRBD1 matching 7 bases. Germline V gene data show CDR1 as KGHSH and CDR2 as LQKENI. The CDR3 loop spans 15 amino acids. The V segment lost 6 bases and the J segment 0 bases; nucleotides outside the gene matches: 7. The CDR3 spells CASSTGTGANYGYTF. CDR3 DNA: TGTGCCAGCTCGACAGGGACGGGGGCTAACTATGGCTACACCTTC.

This clone was seen a few times. V is TRBV6-5 and J is TRBJ1-2; 7 nucleotides agree with TRBD1. This CDR3 spans 14 amino acids. The germline V gene has CDR1 MNHEY and CDR2 SVGAGI. V was pared by 6 bases and J by 2 bases, with 6 bases of the junction left unmatched. The CDR3: CASSRQGANYGYTF. Written as DNA, the CDR3 is TGTGCCAGCAGCCGACAGGGTGCAAACTATGGCTACACCTTC.

The chain is built from TRBV18 and TRBJ2-5; D is uncertain. This CDR3 is built from 14 residues. V lost 6 bases and J 2 bases, leaving 13 bases between the germline ends. Germline V gene lookup returns CDR1 KGHSH and CDR2 LQKENI. CDR3 DNA sequence: TGTGCCAGCTCGTACATTAGTATTCAAGAGACCCAGTACTTC. Its protein product is CASSYISIQETQYF.

V and J are TRBV7-9 and TRBJ2-7, with D possibly TRBD2 on 7 matching bases. The CDR3 contains 16 residues. The germline V gene encodes CDR1 SEHNR and CDR2 FQNEAQ (reference sequence). Trimming removed 6 bases from V and 6 bases from J, with 24 bases in between. Here the CDR3 DNA reads TGTGCCAGCAGTCCTAACGGGGGGACATGGGGTACCGAGCAGTACTTC. Translated: CASSPNGGTWGTEQYF.

The CDR3 nucleotides read TGTGCCAGCTCACCACAGGGCGCCGTCCACACAGATACGCAGTATTTT. It codes for CASSPQGAVHTDTQYF. V gene TRBV18 combines with J gene TRBJ2-3, with unresolved D. With 1 base removed from V and 2 bases from J, the gap between germline ends came to 13 bases. The CDR3 has 16 amino acids. Looked up from germline, CDR1 is KGHSH and CDR2 is LQKENI.

In its sample, this clone was seen a few times. The genes are TRBV18 and TRBJ2-7; 8 nucleotides match TRBD2. Germline assignment: CDR1 KGHSH and CDR2 LQKENI. Trimming at V came to 2 bases and at J to 0 bases, leaving 3 bases not matched to a gene. CDR3 size: 15 residues. CDR3 loop: CASSPLLADSYEQYF. The DNA for the CDR3 is TGTGCCAGCTCACCATTACTAGCGGACTCCTACGAGCAGTACTTC.

The chain joins TRBV7-8 to TRBJ1-3, with D possibly being TRBD1 (5 bases). Germline V gene data show CDR1 as SGHVS and CDR2 as FQNEAQ. The length of the CDR3 is 17 residues. With 1 base removed from V and 0 bases from J, the gap between germline ends came to 13 bases. The CDR3 here is CASSLDFGGLSGNTIYF. In DNA, the CDR3 is TGTGCCAGCAGCTTAGATTTCGGGGGACTCTCTGGAAACACCATATATTTT.

This chain joins TRBV5-1 and TRBJ2-5, with D perhaps matching TRBD1 or TRBD2 (5 bases each). V was pared by 0 bases and J by 4 bases, with 13 bases between. The CDR3 length is 15 residues. CDR1 and CDR2 from the germline V gene are SGHRS and YFSETQ. The CDR3 DNA reads TGCGCCAGCAGCTTGGACCAGGGTGAGGGAGAGACCCAGTACTTC. This encodes CASSLDQGEGETQYF.

This chain links TRBV11-3 with TRBJ2-1, with TRBD1 matching 9 bases. V lost 5 bases to trimming and J lost 9 bases; unmatched junction nucleotides: 11. The CDR3 contains 15 residues. The germline V gene has CDR1 SGHNT and CDR2 YENEEA. The CDR3 nucleotides are TGTGCCAGCAGCCCGACTCGGCAGACAGGGGGTGAGCAGTTCTTC. Translated: CASSPTRQTGGEQFF. The full variable domain, rest sourced from reference TRBV11-3 and TRBJ2-1, is EAGVVQSPRYKIIEKKQPVAFWCNPISGHNTLYWYLQNLGQGPELLIRYENEEAVDDSQLPKDRFSAERLKGVDSTLKIQPAELGDSAVYLCASSPTRQTGGEQFFGPGTRLTVL.

The J gene is TRBJ2-5, the V gene TRBV11-2; tentatively, D is TRBD1 or TRBD2 (7 bases each). The germline V and J ends were trimmed by 5 bases and 1 base, with 14 bases remaining between them. The germline V gene has CDR1 SGHAT and CDR2 FQNNGV. CDR3 length: 15 residues. In DNA form, the CDR3 reads TGTGCCAGCAGCCAGGGGGGGCAGGTCCAAGAGACCCAGTACTTC. Protein sequence: CASSQGGQVQETQYF.

The table lists this clone with a few counts. The chain combines TRBV2 with TRBJ2-7; D assignment may be TRBD1 or TRBD2 (5 bases each). Germline V gene lookup returns CDR1 SNHLY and CDR2 FYNNEI. CDR3 length equals 13 residues. V was shortened by 3 bases and J by 5 bases, with 11 bases between the two germline ends. CDR3 region: CASSDQGSDEQYF. The CDR3 nucleotides are TGTGCCAGCAGTGATCAGGGTAGCGACGAGCAGTACTTC.

Only one count was recorded for this clone. This rearrangement joins TRBV5-1 to TRBJ1-1, with D unresolved. V was shortened by 0 bases and J by 4 bases, with 7 bases between the two germline ends. The CDR3 is 13 amino acids. Germline V gives CDR1 SGHRS, CDR2 YFSETQ. CDR3 sequence reads: CASSLAAGTEAFF. CDR3 bases: TGCGCCAGCAGCTTGGCGGCCGGCACTGAAGCTTTCTTT. Full variable domain (missing parts from reference TRBV5-1 and TRBJ1-1): KAGVTQTPRYLIKTRGQQVTLSCSPISGHRSVSWYQQTPGQGLQFLFEYFSETQRNKGNFPGRFSGRQFSNSRSEMNVSTLELGDSALYLCASSLAAGTEAFFGQGTRLTVV.

The gene calls are TRBV19 and TRBJ1-1, with D perhaps matching TRBD1 (5 bases). The germline gives CDR1 LNHDA, CDR2 SQIVND (reference sequence). The V end was cut by 6 bases, the J end by 9 bases, with 11 bases between. The CDR3 covers 11 residues. This chain's CDR3 is CASSRTTQAFF. CDR3 sequence (DNA): TGTGCCAGTAGCCGGACAACTCAAGCTTTCTTT.

V usage is TRBV7-8 and J usage is TRBJ1-5, with 8 bases identical to TRBD1. CDR3 size: 15 residues. In germline, CDR1 is SGHVS, CDR2 FQNEAQ. With 5 bases clipped from V and 4 bases from J, the junction kept 7 bases outside the gene matches. CDR3 bases: TGTGCCAGCAGCCCTGGACGGACAGGGAATCAGCCCCAGCATTTT. This encodes CASSPGRTGNQPQHF.

The chain employs TRBV2 and TRBJ1-5; TRBD1 might be the D (5 bases). The germline V gene has CDR1 SNHLY and CDR2 FYNNEI. Trimming shortened V by 4 bases and J by 2 bases, and 9 bases separated the two germline ends. The CDR3 is 14 amino acids. DNA of the CDR3: TGTGCCAGCAGTGTGGGGGTTGGCAATCAGCCCCAGCATTTT. This sequence encodes CASSVGVGNQPQHF.

V and J are TRBV19 and TRBJ2-7, with D possibly matching TRBD2 (5 bases). Trimming cost V 3 bases and J 0 bases, with 12 bases left between them. This CDR3 is built from 15 residues. Germline V gene sequence: CDR1 LNHDA, CDR2 SQIVND (reference sequence). CDR3 coding DNA: TGTGCCAGTAGTATGGAATTGGGGAGCTCCTACGAGCAGTACTTC. It is translated as CASSMELGSSYEQYF. Using reference TRBV19 and TRBJ2-7 for the parts outside the CDR3, the full variable domain is DGGITQSPKYLFRKEGQNVTLSCEQNLNHDAMYWYRQDPGQGLRLIYYSQIVNDFQKGDIAEGYSVSREKKESFPLTVTSAQKNPTAFYLCASSMELGSSYEQYFGPGTRLTVT.

The V call is TRBV2, the J call TRBJ2-2; no firm D call. CDR3 length: 14 residues. Germline V gene data show CDR1 as SNHLY and CDR2 as FYNNEI. V lost 4 bases and J lost 1, with 7 bases in between. CDR3 DNA: TGTGCCAGCAGTGTCACAGTGAACACCGGGGAGCTGTTTTTT. Protein: CASSVTVNTGELFF.

V is TRBV7-8 and J is TRBJ2-7; D may be TRBD1 or TRBD2 (5 bases each). Trimming removed 1 base at V and 3 bases at J, with 13 bases between. CDR1 SGHVS and CDR2 FQNEAQ come from the germline V gene. The length of the CDR3 is 15 residues. The DNA for the CDR3 is TGTGCCAGCAGCTTAGAGCGGTTTCAGGGCTACGAGCAGTACTTC. Encoded protein: CASSLERFQGYEQYF. Full variable domain (rest looked up from reference TRBV7-8 and TRBJ2-7): GAGVSQSPRYKVAKRGQDVALRCDPISGHVSLFWYQQALGQGPEFLTYFQNEAQLDKSGLPSDRFFAERPEGSVSTLKIQRTQQEDSAVYLCASSLERFQGYEQYFGPGTRLTVT.

The chain is built from TRBV29-1 and TRBJ1-2; D remains unclear. Per the germline V gene, CDR1 is SQVTM and CDR2 is ANQGSEA. V dropped 0 bases and J dropped 5 bases, with 7 bases sitting between them. This CDR3 spans 12 amino acids. The CDR3 here is CSVEDRTYGYTF. CDR3 DNA: TGCAGCGTTGAAGATCGTACGTATGGCTACACCTTC. The full variable domain, completed using reference TRBV29-1 and TRBJ1-2, is SAVISQKPSRDICQRGTSLTIQCQVDSQVTMMFWYRQQPGQSLTLIATANQGSEATYESGFVIDKFPISRPNLTFSTLTVSNMSPEDSSIYLCSVEDRTYGYTFGSGTRLTVV.

The sample holds one count of this clone. The chain links TRBV28 to TRBJ2-6, with TRBD1 matching over 7 bases. The CDR3 totals 13 residues. Germline CDR1 reads MDHEN; CDR2 reads SYDVKM. Trimming at V came to 10 bases and at J to 4 bases, leaving 4 bases not matched to a gene. CDR3 in amino acids: CAITGDGANVLTF. The CDR3 region has the DNA TGTGCCATCACAGGGGACGGGGCCAACGTCCTGACTTTC.

The CDR3 spells CASSSLRDTAYEQYF. The CDR3 DNA reads as TGTGCCAGCAGCTCCCTCCGGGACACAGCCTACGAGCAGTACTTC. This chain uses TRBV7-2 with TRBJ2-7, with TRBD1 as a possible D gene (6 bases). Per the germline V gene, CDR1 is SGHTA and CDR2 is FQGNSA. There are 15 residues in the CDR3. Trimming left V 4 bases short and J 2 bases short, with 15 bases between.

V gene TRBV18 combines with J gene TRBJ1-5, with TRBD1 as a possible D gene (5 bases). The CDR3 contains 12 residues. CDR1 is KGHSH, CDR2 LQKENI, per germline. V was clipped by 4 bases and J by 9 bases, with 10 bases between them. CDR3 residues: CASSHQGRPQHF. In DNA form, the CDR3 reads TGTGCCAGCTCACACCAGGGTCGGCCCCAGCATTTT.